Here is one T cell receptor (beta chain) with its context. The entry originates in a study of T cell changes during pregnancy in multiple sclerosis. Only in-frame clones appear in the TCRdb table, and some are missing; sequencing was by immunoSEQ multiplex PCR. The repertoire holds tens of thousands of clones, with about 91% as singletons. The CDR3 has 15 amino acids. Between the trimmed V and J ends, which lost 6 bases and 1 base, there was a span of 15 bases. Germline V gene sequence: CDR1 MNHNY, CDR2 SVGAGI (reference sequence). The rearrangement joins TRBV6-6 to TRBJ1-1; unclear D gene. The sample in question was peripheral blood, obtained in the first trimester of pregnancy. The origin of this receptor is a female donor with multiple sclerosis, enrolled in a pregnancy study. The CDR3 spells CASSQPPTQNTEAFF. CDR3 coding DNA: TGTGCCAGCAGCCAGCCCCCGACACAGAACACTGAAGCTTTCTTT.